This TCR beta chain was sequenced in a study of control samples from healthy donors and cancer patients. Repertoires were generated with immunoSEQ multiplex PCR, while TCRdb's copy carries only in-frame clones and drops some. The table includes 77,000 or so clones, 91% detected once. The source of this sequence is a man aged 25 to 45 in good health. The material sequenced was blood.

CDR3 in DNA: TGCGCCAGCAGCGCCCCCTCGGGCTCTGGGGCCAACGTCCTGACTTTC. This encodes CASSAPSGSGANVLTF. This rearrangement joins TRBV5-1 to TRBJ2-6; D is ambiguous. The germline CDR1 and CDR2 sequences are SGHRS and YFSETQ. The germline V and J ends were trimmed by 4 bases and 0 bases, with 11 bases remaining between them. CDR3 size: 16 residues.